Included here is one TCR beta chain sequence, with context. The antigen is undetermined. The entry originates in a study of response to subunit inactivated influenza vaccine. Study findings and constraints: Authors suggested each seasonal influenza vaccination recruits few new T cells.

Trimming took off 2 bases at V and 7 bases at J, with 18 bases between the two ends. The CDR3 runs 14 residues. In germline, CDR1 is DFQATT, CDR2 SNEGSKA (reference sequence). TCRdb independently ran MiXCR on the RT-PCR reads; one entry per CDR3 protein. Of under 200,000 distinct CDR3 sequences detected, roughly 10% appear once; the ten largest clones hold about a third. This sample comprised CD8+ T cells sorted from PBMCs, obtained approximately 25 months after vaccination. The J gene is TRBJ2-7, the V gene TRBV20-1, with D unclear. The origin of this receptor is a man aged 45 to 75 who received an inactivated influenza vaccine. CDR3 sequence: CSARTFVSPIEQYF. The CDR3 DNA sequence: TGCAGTGCTAGAACCTTTGTTTCCCCGATTGAGCAGTACTTC.